This T cell receptor beta chain was profiled in a study of identical twins. Template switching created a universal primer site, and the cDNA included unique molecular identifiers. Using its own MiXCR run on the 5' RACE reads, TCRdb lists one record per CDR3 protein. The sample holds 400,000 to 500,000 distinct CDR3 sequences, around an eighth seen once. This CDR3 is built from 13 residues. Germline V gene data show CDR1 as DFQATT and CDR2 as SNEGSKA (reference sequence). In its sample, this clonotype was seen a few times. Its antigen is not identified. Every sampled donor was Caucasian and healthy. Regarding the study as a whole: Twin sharing of out-of-frame TCR alpha was underestimated by models in monozygotic pairs. Zero-insertion analyses were open to partial confounding by invariant MAIT and iNKT cells.

This sample also belongs to another study, concerning yellow fever vaccine responses in identical twins.

Sequenced sample: CD4+ T cells sorted from blood. This clonotype was sampled from a young woman in good health. The chain employs TRBV20-1 and TRBJ2-7; 9 nucleotides line up with TRBD1. The CDR3 sequence is CRVRDRASYEQYF. The CDR3, as DNA: TGCAGAGTGCGGGACAGGGCCTCCTACGAGCAGTACTTC.